These T cell receptor beta chains were read from a single sample in a study of T-cell reconstitution after alpha-beta-depleted transplantation in children. TCRdb redid the calling of the PCR reads with MiXCR, one entry per CDR3 protein. The sample shows roughly 70,000 distinct CDR3 sequences, roughly 4.5% of them seen only once. Source: PBMCs, mostly from graft donor cells, taken 180 days after TCRalphabeta/CD19-depleted stem cell transplant. These receptors were collected from a boy less than two years old who had a stem cell transplant for acute myeloid leukemia, so the T cells may come from the graft donor. Each CDR3 is given with its conserved first and last residue. Each record gives: J gene, D gene, V gene, clone size, CDR3 DNA, CDR3 protein. D genes are given only for firm matches. The size field is filled for only some rows; it gives once, few, many or a size class.

J gene: TRBJ1-3
D gene: NA
V gene: TRBV5-1
clone size: many
CDR3 DNA: TGCGCCAGCAGCTTGGGAATTTCTGGAAACACCATATATTTT
CDR3 protein: CASSLGISGNTIYF

J gene: TRBJ2-1
D gene: NA
V gene: TRBV5-4
clone size: NA
CDR3 DNA: TGTGCCAGCAGCTTGGAAGCTAGGGGGTCACGGTCCTACAATGAGCAGTTCTTC
CDR3 protein: CASSLEARGSRSYNEQFF

J gene: TRBJ1-1
D gene: NA
V gene: TRBV5-1
clone size: many
CDR3 DNA: TGCGCCAGCAGCTTGGACTCCCCGAACACTGAAGCTTTCTTT
CDR3 protein: CASSLDSPNTEAFF

J gene: TRBJ2-2
D gene: NA
V gene: TRBV6-2/TRBV6-3
clone size: few
CDR3 DNA: TGTGCCAGCAGTTGGAGCCCTCTTGCTGGGGAGCTGTTTTTT
CDR3 protein: CASSWSPLAGELFF

J gene: TRBJ2-1
D gene: NA
V gene: TRBV6-1
clone size: many
CDR3 DNA: TGTGCCAGCAGTGACAGGGGGCGCCGGGAGGATGAGCAGTTCTTC
CDR3 protein: CASSDRGRREDEQFF

J gene: TRBJ2-7
D gene: NA
V gene: TRBV6-2/TRBV6-3
clone size: many
CDR3 DNA: TGTGCCAGCGGGGGACTTTCCTCCTACGAGCAGTACTTC
CDR3 protein: CASGGLSSYEQYF

J gene: TRBJ2-6
D gene: TRBD1
V gene: TRBV5-1
clone size: many
CDR3 DNA: TGCGCCAGCAGGCCCGGGACAGGGAACTCTGGGGCCAACGTCCTGACTTTC
CDR3 protein: CASRPGTGNSGANVLTF

J gene: TRBJ2-6
D gene: NA
V gene: TRBV20-1
clone size: many
CDR3 DNA: TGCAGTGCTAGGGAGTTTTCTGGGGCCAACGTCCTGACTTTC
CDR3 protein: CSAREFSGANVLTF

J gene: TRBJ2-6
D gene: TRBD2
V gene: TRBV4-3
clone size: many
CDR3 DNA: TGCGCCAGCAGCCAAGTTCGCGGACTAGCCTACTCTGGGGCCAACGTCCTGACTTTC
CDR3 protein: CASSQVRGLAYSGANVLTF

J gene: TRBJ2-7
D gene: TRBD2
V gene: TRBV7-2
clone size: many
CDR3 DNA: TGTGCCAGCAGCCCCCGAAGCGGGGCGAGCTCCTACGAGCAGTACTTC
CDR3 protein: CASSPRSGASSYEQYF

J gene: TRBJ2-2
D gene: NA
V gene: TRBV5-1
clone size: many
CDR3 DNA: TGCGCCAGCAGCCCCCTGACTAACACCGGGGAGCTGTTTTTT
CDR3 protein: CASSPLTNTGELFF

J gene: TRBJ2-4
D gene: NA
V gene: TRBV4-3
clone size: few
CDR3 DNA: TGCGCCAGCAGCCAATTCCAGGGGACGAAAGACATTCAGTACTTC
CDR3 protein: CASSQFQGTKDIQYF

J gene: TRBJ2-1
D gene: NA
V gene: TRBV5-1
clone size: many
CDR3 DNA: TGCGCCAGCAGCTGGGACAATGAGCAGTTCTTC
CDR3 protein: CASSWDNEQFF

J gene: TRBJ2-5
D gene: TRBD2
V gene: TRBV12-3/TRBV12-4
clone size: many
CDR3 DNA: TGTGCCAGCAGTTTAGTGCCTAGCGGGGGGCAAGAGACCCAGTACTTC
CDR3 protein: CASSLVPSGGQETQYF

J gene: TRBJ2-7
D gene: TRBD1
V gene: TRBV20-1
clone size: many
CDR3 DNA: TGCAGTGCTGCGGAACCGGGACAGACCTACGAGCAGTACTTC
CDR3 protein: CSAAEPGQTYEQYF

J gene: TRBJ1-2
D gene: TRBD1
V gene: TRBV4-3
clone size: many
CDR3 DNA: TGCGCCAGCAGCCAAGATTCAGGGGGATATGGCTACACCTTC
CDR3 protein: CASSQDSGGYGYTF

J gene: TRBJ2-5
D gene: NA
V gene: TRBV5-5
clone size: many
CDR3 DNA: TGTGCCAGCAGCTTTGGACCGGGACTTCAAGAGACCCAGTACTTC
CDR3 protein: CASSFGPGLQETQYF

J gene: TRBJ2-1
D gene: TRBD2
V gene: TRBV12-3/TRBV12-4
clone size: many
CDR3 DNA: TGTGCCAGCAGTTTATGGGGGAGGGGCCCCTACAATGAGCAGTTCTTC
CDR3 protein: CASSLWGRGPYNEQFF

J gene: TRBJ2-5
D gene: NA
V gene: TRBV12-3/TRBV12-4
clone size: many
CDR3 DNA: TGTGCCAGCACCCCCCGCGGACTGGTAGAGACCCAGTACTTC
CDR3 protein: CASTPRGLVETQYF

J gene: TRBJ1-1
D gene: NA
V gene: TRBV5-1
clone size: many
CDR3 DNA: TGCGCCAGCAGCTTGGTCGCCTTCCAGAACACTGAAGCTTTCTTT
CDR3 protein: CASSLVAFQNTEAFF

J gene: TRBJ2-7
D gene: TRBD1
V gene: TRBV12-3/TRBV12-4
clone size: many
CDR3 DNA: TGTGCCAGCAGTCGCCGGGACAGGGGGCGCGAGCAGTACTTC
CDR3 protein: CASSRRDRGREQYF

J gene: TRBJ2-1
D gene: NA
V gene: TRBV11-2
clone size: few
CDR3 DNA: TGTGCCAGCAGCTTCCCAGGTCGGGACGGGTTAGCCTACAATGAGCAGTTCTTC
CDR3 protein: CASSFPGRDGLAYNEQFF

J gene: TRBJ1-6
D gene: TRBD1
V gene: TRBV20-1
clone size: many
CDR3 DNA: TGCAGTGCTAGAGATCAGACAGGGGGAAGTTCACCCCTCCACTTT
CDR3 protein: CSARDQTGGSSPLHF